The 30 T cell receptor beta chains below come from one sample, sequenced in a study of Graves' ophthalmopathy and Graves' hyperthyroidism listed by TCRdb under 2018. The sample was run on an Illumina HiSeq 2000. For repertoire sequencing, TCR beta CDR3 regions were amplified from RNA transcripts. The first round of RT-PCR was done with HTBI primers and the Qiagen OneStep RT-PCR kit, and was followed by a second round of multiplex PCR, then size selection and purification. Starting from the raw public reads, TCRdb applied fastp trimming at Q25, assembled clones with MiXCR and retained in-frame beta chains. All rows with the same CDR3 protein become a single entry with the most common DNA and genes. The sample table shows around 470,000 distinct CDR3 sequences, and about an eighth are seen once. The top ten hold 9.8% of the sample. Sequencing input: blood. These receptors all come from a woman aged 30 to 39 with Graves' ophthalmopathy. Donor details come from another sample of the same person, matched by shared clones.

There are many counts of this clonotype. This rearrangement joins TRBV10-3 to TRBJ1-6, with 11 bases identical to TRBD1. The V gene end was trimmed by 10 bases and the J gene end by 5 bases; junction bases not matched to a gene: 1. The CDR3 covers 13 residues. Germline V gene sequence: CDR1 ENHRY, CDR2 SYGVKD. Here the CDR3 DNA reads TGTGCCAGGGACAGGGGGGATAATTCACCCCTCCACTTT. Its translation is CARDRGDNSPLHF.

This clonotype showed up many times. A much larger clonotype is one base distant, so this may be a read error. Because it lacks the conserved phenylalanine or tryptophan at the end, this CDR3 is likely a read error. The chain links TRBV28 to TRBJ2-5; 7 positions match TRBD2. This CDR3 has 12 amino acids. Germline loops: CDR1 MDHEN, CDR2 SYDVKM. V lost 7 bases, J lost 8 bases, and 7 bases stayed unmatched. The CDR3 protein is CASNRGGGTQYL. CDR3 sequence (DNA): TGTGCCAGCAACCGGGGCGGGGGAACCCAGTACCTC.

Concerning this clonotype itself: Compared with germline, one end of the junction differs, possibly owing to a read error. The V call is TRBV30, the J call TRBJ2-2, with D possibly being TRBD2 (6 bases). The CDR3 runs 16 residues. Per germline, CDR1 GTSNPN and CDR2 SVGIG (reference sequence). The CDR3 reads CAWSVRSPGHGGELCF. DNA for the CDR3: TGTGCCTGGAGTGTACGATCGCCAGGGCATGGCGGGGAGCTGTGTTTT.

This clonotype was seen only a few times. This chain joins TRBV5-1 and TRBJ2-2, with D possibly being TRBD2 (6 bases). Germline loops: CDR1 SGHRS, CDR2 YFSETQ. The CDR3 has 16 residues. Trimming took off 0 bases at V and 2 bases at J, with 11 bases between the two ends. The DNA of the CDR3 is TGCGCCAGCAGCTTGGGTAGGAGGGCCAACACCGGGGAGCTGTTTTTT. Translation: CASSLGRRANTGELFF. The variable domain in full, completed from reference TRBV5-1 and TRBJ2-2, reads KAGVTQTPRYLIKTRGQQVTLSCSPISGHRSVSWYQQTPGQGLQFLFEYFSETQRNKGNFPGRFSGRQFSNSRSEMNVSTLELGDSALYLCASSLGRRANTGELFFGEGSRLTVL.

This clonotype was detected many times. The chain carries TRBV20-1 and TRBJ2-5; D gene ambiguous. The germline V gene encodes CDR1 DFQATT and CDR2 SNEGSKA (reference sequence). This CDR3 contains 12 residues. V was clipped by 3 bases and J by 1 base, with 6 bases between them. The CDR3 region has the DNA TGCAGTGCTAGTTACGGCCAAGAGACCCAGTACTTC. Encoded protein: CSASYGQETQYF.

Many counts were recorded for this clonotype. The chain links TRBV6-1 to TRBJ1-2; 8 bases match TRBD1. CDR3 size: 13 residues. CDR1 and CDR2 from the germline V gene are MNHNS and SASEGT. The ends lost 3 bases at V and 8 bases at J; junction bases unmatched: 5. CDR3 sequence (DNA): TGTGCCAGCAGTGAGCAGGGGGCGAGGGGCTACACCTTC. Protein product: CASSEQGARGYTF.

The sample holds a few counts of this clonotype. Its ends do not fully match the called genes, so a read error is possible. The chain uses TRBV2 and TRBJ2-5; tentatively, D is TRBD1 or TRBD2 (5 bases each). Germline V gene sequence: CDR1 SNHLY, CDR2 FYNNEI. The CDR3 runs to 12 residues. CDR3 protein: CASSWVRGTKYF. CDR3 sequence (DNA): TGTGCCAGCAGTTGGGTCAGAGGGACCAAGTACTTC.

This clonotype appeared many times. This may stem from a read error, because a much larger clone lies one nucleotide away. No conserved phenylalanine or tryptophan ends this CDR3, so it is likely a read error. The chain uses TRBV12-3 or TRBV12-4 and TRBJ1-1; D is ambiguous. Between the trimmed V and J ends, which lost 1 base and 1 base, there was a span of 7 bases. The CDR3 is 14 residues long. For the CDR3, the DNA is TGTGCCAGCAGTTTAGGGGTTCAGAACACTGAAGCTTTCCTT. Amino acids: CASSLGVQNTEAFL.

This clonotype was detected ten times or more. V is TRBV5-1 and J is TRBJ2-7; D uncertain. The V end lost 1 base, the J end lost 5 bases, and 13 bases lay between the germline ends. Germline values: CDR1 SGHRS, CDR2 YFSETQ. The CDR3 consists of 14 residues. The CDR3 protein is CASSLISPWDEQYF. In DNA form, the CDR3 reads TGCGCCAGCAGCTTGATCTCTCCGTGGGACGAGCAGTACTTC.

This clonotype was observed at least ten times. The V and J genes are TRBV30 and TRBJ1-5, with a weak D call TRBD1 (5 bases). V lost 3 bases and J 7 bases, leaving 13 bases between the germline ends. The CDR3 is 13 residues long. Per germline, CDR1 GTSNPN and CDR2 SVGIG (reference sequence). The CDR3 sequence is CAWSDTRDQPQHF. The CDR3 nucleotides are TGTGCCTGGAGCGACACAAGGGACCAGCCCCAGCATTTT.

This clonotype was seen repeatedly, ten times or more. This sequence joins TRBV30 and TRBJ2-7; D uncertain. Trimming cost V 2 bases and J 2 bases, with 7 bases left between them. The CDR3 spans 12 residues. Germline V gene sequence: CDR1 GTSNPN, CDR2 SVGIG (reference sequence). The CDR3 coding sequence is TGTGCCTGGAGTCCCCTGGCCTACGAGCAGTACTTC. Its protein is CAWSPLAYEQYF.

The chain has TRBV30 and TRBJ2-7; TRBD1 matches 7 bases. Looked up from germline, CDR1 is GTSNPN and CDR2 is SVGIG (reference sequence). This CDR3 contains 14 residues. V lost 3 bases to trimming and J lost 3 bases; unmatched junction nucleotides: 8. The CDR3 DNA reads as TGTGCCTGGAGCGTGGGACAGCTTTACTACGAGCAGTACTTC. Translating gives CAWSVGQLYYEQYF.

This CDR3 is CASRRGSGNTIYF. The CDR3 nucleotides are TGTGCCAGCAGGAGGGGTTCGGGAAACACCATATATTTT. The chain joins TRBV28 to TRBJ1-3; D may be TRBD1 (5 bases). The CDR3 spans 13 residues. The germline gives CDR1 MDHEN, CDR2 SYDVKM. The V and J ends lost 6 bases and 4 bases respectively, with 10 bases between them.

This clonotype came up many times. One junction end disagrees with the germline gene, perhaps due to a read error. The chain employs TRBV20-1 and TRBJ1-5; weak D call: TRBD1 (6 bases). Germline CDR1 is DFQATT and CDR2 is SNEGSKA (reference sequence). The CDR3 consists of 12 residues. CDR3 residues: CSAREGDQPQHF. The CDR3 region has the DNA TGCAGTGCCAGAGAGGGGGATCAGCCCCAGCATTTT.

The CDR3, as DNA: TGTGCCAGCAGTCTTGACAGGGCAATCTACAATGAGCAGTTCTTC. The encoded protein is CASSLDRAIYNEQFF. The gene calls are TRBV6-2 or TRBV6-3 and TRBJ2-1; 7 nucleotides align to TRBD1. This CDR3 has 15 residues. Per the germline V gene, CDR1 is MNHEY and CDR2 is SVGEGT. After removal of 5 bases from V and 3 bases from J, the junction contained 7 bases not matched to a gene.

This clonotype appeared many times. The J gene is TRBJ2-5, the V gene TRBV6-1; no definite D call. V was shortened by 4 bases and J by 7 bases, with 13 bases between the two germline ends. The CDR3 contains 13 residues. Germline lookup yields CDR1 MNHNS and CDR2 SASEGT. Written as DNA, the CDR3 is TGTGCCAGCAGTGGTGTACTGCCATCGACCCAGTACTTC. Its protein is CASSGVLPSTQYF.

This clonotype was observed at least ten times. The CDR3 loop is CASSLFREGYGYTF. The CDR3, as DNA: TGTGCCAGCAGCTTATTCAGGGAGGGGTATGGCTACACCTTC. This rearrangement joins TRBV7-2 to TRBJ1-2; maybe TRBD1 (5 bases). The germline CDR1 and CDR2 sequences are SGHTA and FQGNSA. This CDR3 is 14 amino acids long. V was clipped by 2 bases and J by 5 bases, with 12 bases between them.

This clonotype was recorded many times. V and J are TRBV28 and TRBJ1-6; no clear D gene. The germline gives CDR1 MDHEN, CDR2 SYDVKM. CDR3 size: 14 residues. Trimming cost V 6 bases and J 0 bases, with 6 bases left between them. The CDR3 here is CASRGVSYNSPLHF. The CDR3 coding sequence is TGTGCCAGCAGGGGCGTCTCCTATAATTCACCCCTCCACTTT.

This clonotype occurred many times. The chain links TRBV19 to TRBJ2-5, with D possibly TRBD1 on 6 matching bases. Germline CDR1 reads LNHDA; CDR2 reads SQIVND (reference sequence). Trimming cost V 10 bases and J 5 bases, with 23 bases left between them. The CDR3 contains 15 residues. This chain's CDR3 is CATEPGTTRGETQYF. In nucleotides, the CDR3 is TGTGCCACCGAACCGGGGACAACGAGAGGGGAGACCCAGTACTTC.

This clonotype showed up many times. This chain uses TRBV29-1 with TRBJ2-7; D is undetermined. V shed 7 bases and J shed 1 base, with 11 bases lying between them. The CDR3 totals 12 residues. The germline V gene has CDR1 SQVTM and CDR2 ANQGSEA. The CDR3 coding sequence is TGCAGCGGTTCGACCGGTTCCTACGAGCAGTACTTC. Translating it yields CSGSTGSYEQYF.

This clonotype was seen at least ten times. V usage is TRBV20-1 and J usage is TRBJ2-2; perhaps TRBD2 as D (6 bases). V was pared by 4 bases and J by 6 bases, with 18 bases between. The CDR3 extends over 15 amino acids. Germline V gives CDR1 DFQATT, CDR2 SNEGSKA (reference sequence). CDR3: CSATTTSSFSGELFF. CDR3 nucleotides: TGCAGTGCTACAACGACTAGTAGTTTTTCCGGGGAGCTGTTTTTT.

In its sample, this clonotype was seen many times. The CDR3 is CSAPWQLTETQYF. The CDR3 DNA is TGCAGTGCCCCGTGGCAGTTGACCGAGACCCAGTACTTC. The genes are TRBV20-1 and TRBJ2-5; D is uncertain. The V end lost 6 bases, the J end lost 5 bases, and 16 bases lay between the germline ends. CDR3 length: 13 amino acids. Per germline, CDR1 DFQATT and CDR2 SNEGSKA (reference sequence).

This clonotype turned up a few times. The chain employs TRBV28 and TRBJ2-7, with 8 bases that match TRBD2. CDR3 length: 16 residues. Germline CDR1 reads MDHEN; CDR2 reads SYDVKM. The V segment lost 5 bases and the J segment 0 bases; nucleotides outside the gene matches: 9. The CDR3 loop is CASSPRLAGTSYEQYF. CDR3 sequence (DNA): TGTGCCAGCAGTCCCCGCCTAGCGGGTACCTCCTACGAGCAGTACTTC.

Many counts were recorded for this clonotype. V is TRBV6-1 and J is TRBJ2-5; TRBD1 might be the D (6 bases). The CDR3 extends over 12 amino acids. V was shortened by 6 bases and J by 4 bases, with 9 bases between the two germline ends. Germline loops: CDR1 MNHNS, CDR2 SASEGT. The CDR3 reads CASSRGIETQYF. In nucleotides, the CDR3 is TGTGCCAGCAGCAGGGGAATAGAGACCCAGTACTTC.

This clonotype has ten or more counts. The chain carries TRBV11-3 and TRBJ1-1; no clear D. The CDR3 runs to 20 residues. The germline V gene has CDR1 SGHNT and CDR2 YENEEA. The V end was cut by 2 bases, the J end by 1 base, with 26 bases between. The CDR3 DNA is TGTGCCAGCAGCTTATATTCCCAGAACCACCCCCTTATATGGAACACTGAAGCTTTCTTT. This sequence encodes CASSLYSQNHPLIWNTEAFF.

This clonotype was seen ten or more times. V and J are TRBV20-1 and TRBJ1-3, with TRBD1 matching over 9 bases. Germline lookup yields CDR1 DFQATT and CDR2 SNEGSKA (reference sequence). V lost 0 bases and J lost 2; bases outside the gene matches: 2. The CDR3 runs 15 residues. The CDR3 here is CSAREQGAAGNTIYF. DNA of the CDR3: TGCAGTGCTAGAGAACAGGGGGCGGCTGGAAACACCATATATTTT.

The table lists this clonotype with a few counts. The J gene is TRBJ2-2, the V gene TRBV6-2 or TRBV6-3; 11 bases match TRBD2. Trimming at V came to 8 bases and at J to 5 bases, leaving 13 bases not matched to a gene. The germline V gene encodes CDR1 MNHEY and CDR2 SVGEGT. The CDR3 consists of 17 residues. CDR3 sequence: CASLEGPSGGRTGELFF. The CDR3, as DNA: TGTGCCAGCCTCGAGGGACCTAGCGGGGGGAGAACCGGGGAGCTGTTTTTT.

This clonotype occurred once. The chain joins TRBV11-2 to TRBJ2-3; D is unresolved. This CDR3 contains 16 residues. The germline V and J ends were trimmed by 3 bases and 1 base, with 14 bases remaining between them. The germline gives CDR1 SGHAT, CDR2 FQNNGV. CDR3 in amino acids: CASSFLRPDGTDTQYF. CDR3 in DNA: TGTGCCAGCAGCTTTTTAAGACCGGATGGCACAGATACGCAGTATTTT.

This clonotype was observed at least ten times. The chain carries TRBV19 and TRBJ2-5; D perhaps matches TRBD2 (6 bases). This CDR3 comprises 13 residues. Per the germline V gene, CDR1 is LNHDA and CDR2 is SQIVND (reference sequence). V was cut by 6 bases and J by 2 bases, with 10 bases left in between. The CDR3 sequence is CASRPTSQETQYF. DNA of the CDR3: TGTGCCAGTAGACCGACTAGTCAAGAGACCCAGTACTTC. The full variable domain, its missing parts supplied by reference TRBV19 and TRBJ2-5, is DGGITQSPKYLFRKEGQNVTLSCEQNLNHDAMYWYRQDPGQGLRLIYYSQIVNDFQKGDIAEGYSVSREKKESFPLTVTSAQKNPTAFYLCASRPTSQETQYFGPGTRLLVL.

This clonotype came up many times. The J gene is TRBJ1-6, the V gene TRBV28, with D possibly TRBD1 on 5 matching bases. Germline CDR1 is MDHEN and CDR2 is SYDVKM. CDR3 size: 15 residues. Trimming removed 6 bases at V and 9 bases at J, with 18 bases between. The CDR3 DNA sequence: TGTGCCAGCAGGGGGACCGGGTTTAGTGGTTCACCCCTCCACTTT. Its protein is CASRGTGFSGSPLHF.